These 27 T cell receptor beta chains were all obtained from the same sample, sequenced in a study of blood T cell repertoires in COVID-19. Using immunoSEQ multiplex PCR, the repertoire was profiled, and TCRdb retains in-frame clones only, with some absent. The sample yields some 400,000 clones, 85% to 90% seen once. The sequenced sample was peripheral blood. These receptors all come from a human donor in a cohort sampled during active COVID-19.

This chain joins TRBV5-6 and TRBJ1-2; 7 bases agree with TRBD1. J gave up 4 bases and V 4 bases, and 7 bases lay outside the gene matches. CDR1 is SGHDT and CDR2 is YYEEEE in the germline V gene. The CDR3 runs to 14 residues. CDR3 in amino acids: CASSRDSLFYGYTF. In DNA form, the CDR3 reads TGTGCCAGCAGCCGGGACAGCCTATTCTATGGCTACACCTTC. Combining the CDR3 with reference TRBV5-6 and TRBJ1-2 gives the whole variable domain DAGVTQSPTHLIKTRGQQVTLRCSPKSGHDTVSWYQQALGQGPQFIFQYYEEEERQRGNFPDRFSGHQFPNYSSELNVNALLLGDSALYLCASSRDSLFYGYTFGSGTRLTVV.

The chain combines TRBV28 with TRBJ2-2; TRBD2 agrees at 9 bases. Unmatched junction bases numbered 11, after V lost 2 bases and J lost 1 base. Germline lookup yields CDR1 MDHEN and CDR2 SYDVKM. The CDR3 loop spans 19 amino acids. DNA of the CDR3: TGTGCCAGCAGTTTAGCGGGAGGGCGTGTATTGGGGAACACCGGGGAGCTGTTTTTT. As protein: CASSLAGGRVLGNTGELFF.

The chain joins TRBV4-2 to TRBJ2-1, with 10 bases fitting TRBD2. This CDR3 spans 16 amino acids. The V and J ends lost 5 bases and 2 bases, in that order; junction bases with no gene match: 6. Germline V CDR1 and CDR2: LGHNA, YNFKEQ. The CDR3 nucleotides read TGTGCCAGCAGCTCTCGGACTAGCGGCCCCTACAATGAGCAGTTCTTC. This codes for CASSSRTSGPYNEQFF.

The V call is TRBV28, the J call TRBJ1-5; 9 positions agree with TRBD1. The length of the CDR3 is 17 residues. Germline V gene lookup returns CDR1 MDHEN and CDR2 SYDVKM. After removal of 5 bases from V and 5 bases from J, the junction contained 13 bases not matched to a gene. The CDR3 sequence: CASSRTLTGGGYQPQHF. CDR3 DNA: TGTGCCAGCAGTCGAACTTTAACAGGGGGCGGATATCAGCCCCAGCATTTT.

V usage is TRBV7-9 and J usage is TRBJ2-6, with TRBD2 matching 8 bases. Unmatched junction bases numbered 6, after V lost 5 bases and J lost 0 bases. The CDR3 has 17 amino acids. Germline CDR1 reads SEHNR; CDR2 reads FQNEAQ (reference sequence). CDR3 sequence (DNA): TGTGCCAGCAGCCCCCGGGGGGGGGACTCTGGGGCCAACGTCCTGACTTTC. Amino acids: CASSPRGGDSGANVLTF.

The chain recombines TRBV7-2 with TRBJ1-5; the D gene is possibly TRBD1 (5 bases). The CDR3 spans 15 residues. The germline V and J ends were trimmed by 3 bases and 4 bases, with 13 bases remaining between them. The germline gives CDR1 SGHTA, CDR2 FQGNSA. CDR3 DNA: TGTGCCAGCAGCTTGGGGGGGGTTAGTAATCAGCCCCAGCATTTT. Translated, it gives CASSLGGVSNQPQHF.

This chain links TRBV11-2 with TRBJ1-2, with TRBD1 identical over 10 bases. Germline values: CDR1 SGHAT, CDR2 FQNNGV. The CDR3 has 14 residues. V shed 6 bases, J shed 8 bases, and the junction held 9 bases outside the gene matches. In DNA form, the CDR3 reads TGTGCCAGCAGTGACCCCGGGACAGGGGTCGGCTACACCTTC. Translation: CASSDPGTGVGYTF.

J is TRBJ1-2 and V is TRBV9; tentative D call: TRBD1 (6 bases). The CDR3 runs to 15 residues. V lost 3 bases and J 4 bases, leaving 16 bases between the germline ends. From germline, CDR1 is SGDLS and CDR2 YYNGEE. In DNA, the CDR3 is TGTGCCAGCAGCGCCCCGGACAGACCAAGCTATGGCTACACCTTC. The encoded protein is CASSAPDRPSYGYTF.

The J gene is TRBJ1-1, the V gene TRBV9, with 7 bases fitting TRBD1. The CDR3 is 15 amino acids. V lost 1 base to trimming and J lost 6 bases; unmatched junction nucleotides: 9. CDR1 is SGDLS and CDR2 is YYNGEE in the germline V gene. The CDR3 loop reads CASSVKGRGNPEAFF. In DNA, the CDR3 is TGTGCCAGCAGCGTAAAGGGCAGGGGGAATCCTGAAGCTTTCTTT.

V usage is TRBV28 and J usage is TRBJ2-1; 14 nucleotides line up with TRBD2. The ends lost 3 bases at V and 8 bases at J; junction bases unmatched: 3. The CDR3 totals 15 residues. In germline, CDR1 is MDHEN, CDR2 SYDVKM. CDR3 protein: CASSFLTSGRDEQFF. The CDR3 nucleotides read TGTGCCAGCAGTTTTTTGACTAGCGGGAGGGATGAGCAGTTCTTC.

The genes are TRBV27 and TRBJ2-2, with D hard to call. V shed 4 bases and J shed 3 bases, with 9 bases lying between them. The CDR3 covers 14 residues. The germline gives CDR1 MNHEY, CDR2 SMNVEV (reference sequence). CDR3 sequence: CASSSKRDTGELFF. DNA of the CDR3: TGTGCCAGCAGTTCAAAGAGAGACACCGGGGAGCTGTTTTTT.

The chain combines TRBV28 with TRBJ2-2; no firm D call. Germline V gene sequence: CDR1 MDHEN, CDR2 SYDVKM. This CDR3 region has 13 residues. Trimming stripped 7 bases from V and 1 base from J, with 7 bases between. In DNA, the CDR3 is TGTGCCAGCATCAGGTTGAACACCGGGGAGCTGTTTTTT. Translated, it gives CASIRLNTGELFF.

The rearrangement links TRBV11-2 to TRBJ2-5, with D uncertain. The V gene lost 1 base and the J gene lost 5 bases, with 5 bases spanning the gap. This CDR3 has 12 amino acids. Germline V gene sequence: CDR1 SGHAT, CDR2 FQNNGV. The CDR3 protein is CASSLVSETQYF. For the CDR3, the DNA is TGTGCCAGCAGCTTAGTGTCGGAGACCCAGTACTTC.

V is TRBV6-5 and J is TRBJ2-7, with D unclear. The V and J ends lost 9 bases and 0 bases respectively, with 6 bases between them. Germline CDR1 MNHEY, CDR2 SVGAGI. The CDR3 runs 11 residues. CDR3: CASDNSYEQYF. The CDR3 DNA sequence: TGTGCCAGTGACAACTCCTACGAGCAGTACTTC.

The rearrangement joins TRBV29-1 to TRBJ1-1; D may be TRBD1 (5 bases). The V gene lost 6 bases and the J gene lost 0 bases, with 14 bases spanning the gap. CDR3 length: 14 amino acids. Per the germline V gene, CDR1 is SQVTM and CDR2 is ANQGSEA. The CDR3 is CSVNRGGMNTEAFF. The CDR3 nucleotides read TGCAGCGTGAATAGGGGAGGGATGAACACTGAAGCTTTCTTT.

For this clone: Other DNA sequences from this sample encode an identical CDR3 as well. The gene calls are TRBV7-6 and TRBJ1-2, with TRBD1 matching over 8 bases. The CDR3 contains 13 residues. In germline, CDR1 is SGHVS, CDR2 FNYEAQ. V was clipped by 4 bases and J by 5 bases; unmatched bases: 3. The CDR3 sequence: CASSSGQGYGYTF. The DNA of the CDR3 is TGTGCCAGCAGCTCCGGACAGGGTTATGGCTACACCTTC.

The J gene is TRBJ1-1, the V gene TRBV12-3 or TRBV12-4; tentative D call: TRBD1 (5 bases). V shed 3 bases and J shed 4 bases, with 9 bases lying between them. CDR3 length: 13 residues. Here the CDR3 DNA reads TGTGCCAGCAGTTTTGGGGGGGTCACTGAAGCTTTCTTT. It codes for CASSFGGVTEAFF.

The chain recombines TRBV15 with TRBJ1-2, with a possible D match to TRBD1 (5 bases). CDR3 length: 11 amino acids. Trimming took off 6 bases at V and 8 bases at J, with 10 bases between the two ends. Germline V lookup: CDR1 LNHNV, CDR2 YYDKDF (reference sequence). The DNA for the CDR3 is TGTGCCACCAGTAGGGGATTCGGCTACACCTTC. Translated, it gives CATSRGFGYTF.

The V gene is TRBV30, the J gene TRBJ2-5; 10 bases align to TRBD1. V lost 2 bases and J lost 5; bases outside the gene matches: 5. The germline V gene encodes CDR1 GTSNPN and CDR2 SVGIG (reference sequence). The CDR3 loop spans 14 amino acids. Written as DNA, the CDR3 is TGTGCCTGGAGTCAAGACAGGGGGCTGGAGACCCAGTACTTC. It codes for CAWSQDRGLETQYF.

The CDR3 DNA reads as TGTGCCAGCTCACCAGTCCAGTACAATGAGCAGTTCTTC. This encodes CASSPVQYNEQFF. The chain couples TRBV18 to TRBJ2-1, with unresolved D. CDR1 and CDR2 (germline): KGHSH, LQKENI. V lost 2 bases, J lost 4 bases, and 6 bases lay in between. CDR3 length equals 13 residues.

The chain carries TRBV27 and TRBJ2-5; 12 bases map to TRBD2. V shed 0 bases and J 7 bases; nucleotides not matched to a gene: 6. This CDR3 contains 16 residues. Germline values: CDR1 MNHEY, CDR2 SMNVEV (reference sequence). CDR3 loop: CASSLSGTSGLTTQYF. CDR3 bases: TGTGCCAGCAGTTTATCCGGGACTAGCGGGCTCACGACCCAGTACTTC.

Comments on this clone: This sample also contains other DNA sequences that code for the same CDR3. V and J are TRBV11-2 and TRBJ1-1; 8 bases are shared with TRBD1. This CDR3 has 15 residues. Trimming took 5 bases from V and 0 from J; bases not matched to a gene: 5. From germline, CDR1 is SGHAT and CDR2 FQNNGV. CDR3 protein: CASSLAGGMNTEAFF. The CDR3, as DNA: TGTGCCAGCAGCCTCGCAGGGGGCATGAACACTGAAGCTTTCTTT. The full variable domain, in which reference TRBV11-2 and TRBJ1-1 provide the parts outside the CDR3, is EAGVAQSPRYKIIEKRQSVAFWCNPISGHATLYWYQQILGQGPKLLIQFQNNGVVDDSQLPKDRFSAERLKGVDSTLKIQPAKLEDSAVYLCASSLAGGMNTEAFFGQGTRLTVV.

This clone appeared a single time. The chain joins TRBV19 to TRBJ2-1; 14 bases fit TRBD2. This CDR3 region has 18 residues. CDR1 and CDR2 from the germline V gene are LNHDA and SQIVND (reference sequence). The trim removed 6 bases at V and 0 bases at J, leaving 7 bases unmatched. CDR3 DNA sequence: TGTGCCAGTAGCCCGGGACTAGCGGGAGCCCACTCCTACAATGAGCAGTTCTTC. It translates to CASSPGLAGAHSYNEQFF.

V gene TRBV28 combines with J gene TRBJ2-5; unclear D gene. The CDR3 runs 12 residues. With 4 bases removed from V and 0 bases from J, the gap between germline ends came to 3 bases. Germline lookup yields CDR1 MDHEN and CDR2 SYDVKM. The CDR3 sequence is CASSSYQETQYF. CDR3 nucleotides: TGTGCCAGCAGTTCGTACCAAGAGACCCAGTACTTC.

The V call is TRBV28, the J call TRBJ2-3, with a tentative D call TRBD2 (6 bases). Trimming removed 5 bases at V and 0 bases at J, with 12 bases between. The CDR3 runs to 15 residues. Looked up from germline, CDR1 is MDHEN and CDR2 is SYDVKM. CDR3 DNA: TGTGCCAGCAGTCCCGGGGGAACTAGCACAGATACGCAGTATTTT. Its protein is CASSPGGTSTDTQYF.

This clone has a handful of counts. The J gene is TRBJ1-4, the V gene TRBV3-1 (or the pseudogene TRBV3-2), with D possibly TRBD1 on 6 matching bases. V lost 3 bases, J lost 8 bases, and 16 bases lay in between. This CDR3 is built from 15 residues. CDR1 LGHDT and CDR2 YNNKEL come from the germline V gene (reference sequence). CDR3 sequence (DNA): TGTGCCAGCAGCCATAACGCGGGGGCTAGGGAAAAACTGTTTTTT. It codes for CASSHNAGAREKLFF.

This clone was observed a few times. Within the sample, other DNA sequences also encode this same CDR3. The J gene is TRBJ1-1, the V gene TRBV27, with 7 nucleotides matching TRBD1. Germline V lookup: CDR1 MNHEY, CDR2 SMNVEV (reference sequence). This CDR3 is 13 amino acids long. V lost 4 bases, J lost 1 base, and 0 bases stayed unmatched. CDR3 in DNA: TGTGCCAGCAGTTACAGGGGGAACACTGAAGCTTTCTTT. Amino acids: CASSYRGNTEAFF.